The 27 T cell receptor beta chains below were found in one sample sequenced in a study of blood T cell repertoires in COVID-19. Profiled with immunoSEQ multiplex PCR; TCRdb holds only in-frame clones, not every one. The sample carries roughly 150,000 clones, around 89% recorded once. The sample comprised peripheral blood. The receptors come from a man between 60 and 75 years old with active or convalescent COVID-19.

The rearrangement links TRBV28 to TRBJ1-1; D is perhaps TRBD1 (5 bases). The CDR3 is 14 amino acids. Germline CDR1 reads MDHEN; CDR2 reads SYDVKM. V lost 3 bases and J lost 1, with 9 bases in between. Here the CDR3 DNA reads TGTGCCAGCAGTTTTTTGACAGCGAACACTGAAGCTTTCTTT. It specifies CASSFLTANTEAFF.

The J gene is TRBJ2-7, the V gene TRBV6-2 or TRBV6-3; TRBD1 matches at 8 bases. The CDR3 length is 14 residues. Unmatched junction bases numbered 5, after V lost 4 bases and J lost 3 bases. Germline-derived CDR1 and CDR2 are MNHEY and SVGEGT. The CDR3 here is CASSFGTGLYEQYF. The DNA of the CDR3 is TGTGCCAGCAGTTTTGGGACAGGACTCTACGAGCAGTACTTC.

The CDR3 loop is CASSPTGVQPQHF. The CDR3 bases are TGTGCCAGCAGCCCAACAGGTGTTCAGCCCCAGCATTTT. The rearrangement links TRBV7-2 to TRBJ1-5; D is perhaps TRBD1 (5 bases). V was trimmed by 5 bases and J by 6 bases, leaving 11 bases between them. Germline values: CDR1 SGHTA, CDR2 FQGNSA. This CDR3 is built from 13 residues. Combining the CDR3 with reference TRBV7-2 and TRBJ1-5 gives the whole variable domain GAGVSQSPSNKVTEKGKDVELRCDPISGHTALYWYRQSLGQGLEFLIYFQGNSAPDKSGLPSDRFSAERTGGSVSTLTIQRTQQEDSAVYLCASSPTGVQPQHFGDGTRLSIL.

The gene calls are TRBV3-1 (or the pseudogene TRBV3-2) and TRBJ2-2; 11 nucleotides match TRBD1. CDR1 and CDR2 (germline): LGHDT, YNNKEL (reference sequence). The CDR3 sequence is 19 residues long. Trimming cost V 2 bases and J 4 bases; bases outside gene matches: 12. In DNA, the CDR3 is TGTGCCAGCAGCCAACACCCCTCCACCGGGACAGGGGGCACCGGGGAGCTGTTTTTT. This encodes CASSQHPSTGTGGTGELFF.

The CDR3 sequence is CASSPSSALGEQYF. The CDR3 bases are TGCGCCAGCAGCCCGTCTAGCGCCCTCGGCGAGCAGTACTTC. The chain has TRBV4-1 and TRBJ2-7; D is perhaps TRBD2 (6 bases). Trimming took off 4 bases at V and 6 bases at J, with 16 bases between the two ends. The CDR3 spans 14 residues. Germline V gene lookup returns CDR1 MGHRA and CDR2 YSYEKL.

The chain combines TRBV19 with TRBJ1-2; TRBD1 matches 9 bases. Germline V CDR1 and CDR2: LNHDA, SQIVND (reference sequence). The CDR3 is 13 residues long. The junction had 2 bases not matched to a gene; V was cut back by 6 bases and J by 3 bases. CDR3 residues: CASSRDRDYGYTF. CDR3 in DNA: TGTGCCAGTAGCAGGGACAGGGACTATGGCTACACCTTC. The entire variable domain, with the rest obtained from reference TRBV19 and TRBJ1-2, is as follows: DGGITQSPKYLFRKEGQNVTLSCEQNLNHDAMYWYRQDPGQGLRLIYYSQIVNDFQKGDIAEGYSVSREKKESFPLTVTSAQKNPTAFYLCASSRDRDYGYTFGSGTRLTVV.

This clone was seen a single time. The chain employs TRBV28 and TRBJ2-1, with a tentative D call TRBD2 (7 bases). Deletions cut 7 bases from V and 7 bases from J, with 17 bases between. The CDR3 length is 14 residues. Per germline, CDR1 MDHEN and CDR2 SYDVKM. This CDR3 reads CASTPSRGPNEQFF. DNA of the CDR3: TGTGCCAGCACCCCTTCGCGGGGGCCAAATGAGCAGTTCTTC.

The DNA for the CDR3 is TGTGCCAGCAGCTCACTCCTTGACAGCTCCTACGAGCAGTACTTC. Protein product: CASSSLLDSSYEQYF. This chain uses TRBV7-9 with TRBJ2-7, with D perhaps TRBD1 (5 bases). Trimming removed 4 bases at V and 0 bases at J, with 13 bases between. Germline loops: CDR1 SEHNR, CDR2 FQNEAQ (reference sequence). The CDR3 loop spans 15 amino acids. Full variable domain (missing parts from reference TRBV7-9 and TRBJ2-7): DTGVSQNPRHKITKRGQNVTFRCDPISEHNRLYWYRQTLGQGPEFLTYFQNEAQLEKSRLLSDRFSAERPKGSFSTLEIQRTEQGDSAMYLCASSSLLDSSYEQYFGPGTRLTVT.

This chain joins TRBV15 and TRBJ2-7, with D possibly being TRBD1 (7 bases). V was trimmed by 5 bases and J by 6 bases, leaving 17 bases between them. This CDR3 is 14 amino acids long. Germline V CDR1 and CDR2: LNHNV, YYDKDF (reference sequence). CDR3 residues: CATSFRQGGGEQYF. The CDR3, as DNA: TGTGCCACCAGCTTTAGACAGGGAGGAGGCGAGCAGTACTTC.

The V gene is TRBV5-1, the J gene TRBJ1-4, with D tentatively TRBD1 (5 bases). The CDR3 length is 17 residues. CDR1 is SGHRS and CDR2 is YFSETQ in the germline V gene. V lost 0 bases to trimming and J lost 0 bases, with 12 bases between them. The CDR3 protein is CASSLGQSSATNEKLFF. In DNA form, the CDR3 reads TGCGCCAGCAGCTTGGGACAGTCCTCCGCAACTAATGAAAAACTGTTTTTT.

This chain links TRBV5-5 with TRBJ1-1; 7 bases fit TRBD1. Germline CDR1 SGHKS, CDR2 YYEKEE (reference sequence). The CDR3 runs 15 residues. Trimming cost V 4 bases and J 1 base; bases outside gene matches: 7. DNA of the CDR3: TGTGCCAGCAGCGTAGAGGGGGCGGGGAACACTGAAGCTTTCTTT. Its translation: CASSVEGAGNTEAFF.

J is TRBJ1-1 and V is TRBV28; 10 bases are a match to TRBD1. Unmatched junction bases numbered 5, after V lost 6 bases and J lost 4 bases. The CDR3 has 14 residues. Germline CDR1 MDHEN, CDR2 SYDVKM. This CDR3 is CASRPGQGSTEAFF. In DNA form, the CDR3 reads TGTGCCAGCAGGCCGGGACAGGGGTCCACTGAAGCTTTCTTT. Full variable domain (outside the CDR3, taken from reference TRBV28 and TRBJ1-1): DVKVTQSSRYLVKRTGEKVFLECVQDMDHENMFWYRQDPGLGLRLIYFSYDVKMKEKGDIPEGYSVSREKKERFSLILESASTNQTSMYLCASRPGQGSTEAFFGQGTRLTVV.

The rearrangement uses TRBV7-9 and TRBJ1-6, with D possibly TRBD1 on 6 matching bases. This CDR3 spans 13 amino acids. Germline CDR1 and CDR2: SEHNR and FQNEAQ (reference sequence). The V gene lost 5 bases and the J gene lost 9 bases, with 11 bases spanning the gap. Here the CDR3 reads CASSPRGGSPLHF. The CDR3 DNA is TGTGCCAGCAGCCCGAGGGGGGGTTCACCCCTCCACTTT.

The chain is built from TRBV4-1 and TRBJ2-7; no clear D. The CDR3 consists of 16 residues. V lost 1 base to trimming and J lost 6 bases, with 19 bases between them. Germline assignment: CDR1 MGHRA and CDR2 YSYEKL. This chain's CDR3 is CASSQASQPGFGEQYF. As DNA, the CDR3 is TGCGCCAGCAGCCAAGCATCCCAACCGGGTTTCGGCGAGCAGTACTTC.

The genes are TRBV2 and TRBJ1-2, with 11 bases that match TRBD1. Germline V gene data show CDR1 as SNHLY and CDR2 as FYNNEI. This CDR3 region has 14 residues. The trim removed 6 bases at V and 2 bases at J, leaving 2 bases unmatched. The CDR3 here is CASRGQGANYGYTF. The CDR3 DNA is TGTGCCAGCAGAGGACAGGGGGCAAACTATGGCTACACCTTC. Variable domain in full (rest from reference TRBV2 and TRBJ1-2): EPEVTQTPSHQVTQMGQEVILRCVPISNHLYFYWYRQILGQKVEFLVSFYNNEISEKSEIFDDQFSVERPDGSNFTLKIRSTKLEDSAMYFCASRGQGANYGYTFGSGTRLTVV.

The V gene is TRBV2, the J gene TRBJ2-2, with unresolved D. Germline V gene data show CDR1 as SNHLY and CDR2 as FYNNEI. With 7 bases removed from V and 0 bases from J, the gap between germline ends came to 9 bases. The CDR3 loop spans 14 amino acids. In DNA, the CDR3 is TGTGCCAGCAAACAGAGTACGAACACCGGGGAGCTGTTTTTT. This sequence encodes CASKQSTNTGELFF.

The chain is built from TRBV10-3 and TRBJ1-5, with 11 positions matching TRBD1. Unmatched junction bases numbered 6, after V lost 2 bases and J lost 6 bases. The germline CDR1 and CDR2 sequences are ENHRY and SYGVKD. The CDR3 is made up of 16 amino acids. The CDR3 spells CAISETPGTGGQPQHF. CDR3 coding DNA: TGTGCCATCAGTGAGACACCTGGGACAGGGGGTCAGCCCCAGCATTTT.

The CDR3: CASSSLNAGQGSYNEQFF. CDR3 DNA sequence: TGTGCCAGCAGCTCTTTAAACGCGGGACAGGGCTCCTACAATGAGCAGTTCTTC. The chain employs TRBV11-2 and TRBJ2-1; TRBD1 agrees at 9 bases. After removal of 4 bases from V and 0 bases from J, the junction contained 10 bases not matched to a gene. CDR1 and CDR2 from the germline V gene are SGHAT and FQNNGV. The CDR3 has 18 residues. Using reference TRBV11-2 and TRBJ2-1 for the parts outside the CDR3, the full variable domain is EAGVAQSPRYKIIEKRQSVAFWCNPISGHATLYWYQQILGQGPKLLIQFQNNGVVDDSQLPKDRFSAERLKGVDSTLKIQPAKLEDSAVYLCASSSLNAGQGSYNEQFFGPGTRLTVL.

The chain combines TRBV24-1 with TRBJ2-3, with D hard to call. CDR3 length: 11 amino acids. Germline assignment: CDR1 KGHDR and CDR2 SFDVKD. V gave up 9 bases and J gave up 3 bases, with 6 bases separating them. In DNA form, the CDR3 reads TGTGCCACCGGGCTTACAGATACGCAGTATTTT. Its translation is CATGLTDTQYF.

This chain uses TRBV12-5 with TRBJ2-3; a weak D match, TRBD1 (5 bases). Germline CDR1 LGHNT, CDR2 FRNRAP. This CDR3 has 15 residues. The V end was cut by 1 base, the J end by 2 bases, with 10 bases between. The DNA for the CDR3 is TGTGCTAGTGGTTTGGGGGGCGGTATCACAGATACGCAGTATTTT. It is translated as CASGLGGGITDTQYF.

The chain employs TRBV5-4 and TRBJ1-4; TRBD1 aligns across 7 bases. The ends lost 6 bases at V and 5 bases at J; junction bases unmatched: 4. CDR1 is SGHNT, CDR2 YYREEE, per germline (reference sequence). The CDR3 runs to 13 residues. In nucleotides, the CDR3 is TGTGCCAGCACCCTACAGGGGAATGAAAAACTGTTTTTT. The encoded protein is CASTLQGNEKLFF.

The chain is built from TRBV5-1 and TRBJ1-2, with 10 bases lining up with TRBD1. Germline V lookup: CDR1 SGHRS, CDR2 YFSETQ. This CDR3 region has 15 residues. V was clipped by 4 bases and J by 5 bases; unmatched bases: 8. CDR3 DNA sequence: TGCGCCAGCAGCCCCACCCCGGACAGGGGGTATGGCTACACCTTC. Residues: CASSPTPDRGYGYTF.

The CDR3 is CASSQDLYLRDNYGYTF. In DNA form, the CDR3 reads TGCGCCAGCAGCCAAGATCTCTACTTGCGGGATAACTATGGCTACACCTTC. This chain links TRBV4-3 with TRBJ1-2; D remains ambiguous. The V gene's germline CDR1 is LGHNA and CDR2 YSLEER. Trimming removed 0 bases at V and 1 base at J, with 15 bases between. The CDR3 extends over 17 amino acids.

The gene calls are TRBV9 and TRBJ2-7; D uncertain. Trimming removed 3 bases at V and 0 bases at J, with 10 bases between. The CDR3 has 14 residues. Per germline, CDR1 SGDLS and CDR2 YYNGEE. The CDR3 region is CASSAPESSYEQYF. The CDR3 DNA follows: TGTGCCAGCAGCGCGCCGGAGAGCTCCTACGAGCAGTACTTC.

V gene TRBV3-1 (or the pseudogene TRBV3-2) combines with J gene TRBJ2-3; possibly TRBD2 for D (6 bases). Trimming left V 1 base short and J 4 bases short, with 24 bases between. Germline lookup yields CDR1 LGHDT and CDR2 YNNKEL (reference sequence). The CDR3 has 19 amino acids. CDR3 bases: TGTGCCAGCAGCCAAGTTTTCGGGAGTGCAGGGTGGGGATCAGATACGCAGTATTTT. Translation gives CASSQVFGSAGWGSDTQYF.

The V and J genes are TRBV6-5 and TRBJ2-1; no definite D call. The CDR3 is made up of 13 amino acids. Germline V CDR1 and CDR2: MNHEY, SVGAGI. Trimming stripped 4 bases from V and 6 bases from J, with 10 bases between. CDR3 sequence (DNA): TGTGCCAGCAGTTCTAGGTTCCTCAATGAGCAGTTCTTC. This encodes CASSSRFLNEQFF.

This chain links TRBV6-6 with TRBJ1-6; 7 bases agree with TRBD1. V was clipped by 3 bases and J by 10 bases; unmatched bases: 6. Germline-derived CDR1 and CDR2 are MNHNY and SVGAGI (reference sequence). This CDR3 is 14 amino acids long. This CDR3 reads CASSYGDSSSPLHF. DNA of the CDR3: TGTGCCAGCAGTTATGGGGACAGCAGCTCACCCCTCCACTTT.